The 20 T cell receptor beta chains below come from one sample, sequenced in a study of tumor T cells in aggressive B-cell lymphoma. Clones were sequenced by immunoSEQ multiplex PCR, and TCRdb holds only the in-frame ones, with some missing. The sample has about 11,000 clones; around 90% are singletons. The specimen was tumor tissue. The origin of the receptors is an adult with diffuse large B cell lymphoma.

The chain's CDR3 is CATSWTSGGGSYEQYF. The CDR3 bases are TGTGCCACCAGCTGGACTAGCGGGGGTGGTAGCTACGAGCAGTACTTC. The J gene is TRBJ2-5, the V gene TRBV15; TRBD2 aligns across 13 bases. The last part of the DNA fits TRBJ2-7 better; the J call may be wrong. CDR3 length: 16 amino acids. Germline V gene data show CDR1 as LNHNV and CDR2 as YYDKDF (reference sequence).

The chain employs TRBV7-6 and TRBJ2-7; TRBD2 matches at 7 bases. The CDR3 runs to 17 residues. The V segment lost 5 bases and the J segment 0 bases; nucleotides outside the gene matches: 13. Germline V CDR1 and CDR2: SGHVS, FNYEAQ. CDR3 nucleotides: TGTGCCAGCAGCGCTTTAGTCGTTAGCGGGCGCTCCTACGAGCAGTACTTC. Translated: CASSALVVSGRSYEQYF.

The chain carries TRBV6-6 and TRBJ1-2, with 10 bases aligning to TRBD1. The V and J ends lost 6 bases and 8 bases, in that order; junction bases with no gene match: 6. Germline CDR1 is MNHNY and CDR2 is SVGAGI (reference sequence). There are 13 residues in the CDR3. CDR3 nucleotides: TGTGCCAGCAGATTGCGGACAGGGGGAGGCTACACCTTC. Protein sequence: CASRLRTGGGYTF.

CDR3 in amino acids: CASSQGAEQYF. The CDR3 DNA reads as TGTGCCAGCAGCCAAGGGGCCGAGCAGTACTTC. The V gene is TRBV14, the J gene TRBJ2-7; no clear D. The V gene lost 1 base and the J gene lost 6 bases, with 4 bases spanning the gap. Germline V gene lookup returns CDR1 SGHDN and CDR2 FVKESK. This CDR3 spans 11 amino acids.

The V call is TRBV5-8, the J call TRBJ1-2; no firm D call. CDR1 and CDR2 (germline): SGHTS, YDEGEE. Deletions cut 4 bases from V and 10 bases from J, with 8 bases between. CDR3 size: 10 residues. As DNA, the CDR3 is TGTGCCAGCAGCATTAAATCCTACACCTTC. Protein sequence: CASSIKSYTF. The full variable domain, completed using reference TRBV5-8 and TRBJ1-2, is EAGVTQSPTHLIKTRGQQATLRCSPISGHTSVYWYQQALGLGLQFLLWYDEGEERNRGNFPPRFSGRQFPNYSSELNVNALELEDSALYLCASSIKSYTFGSGTRLTVV.

This chain links TRBV7-9 with TRBJ1-2; D gene uncertain. The CDR3 runs 14 residues. Germline CDR1 and CDR2: SEHNR and FQNEAQ (reference sequence). Trimming left V 7 bases short and J 2 bases short, with 14 bases between. This chain's CDR3 is CASTPLGGNYGYTF. CDR3 DNA sequence: TGTGCCAGCACCCCTTTAGGAGGGAACTATGGCTACACCTTC.

The chain combines TRBV4-2 with TRBJ1-1; weak D call: TRBD1 (6 bases). Deletions cut 2 bases from V and 6 bases from J, with 13 bases between. Germline CDR1 LGHNA, CDR2 YNFKEQ. The CDR3 has 14 amino acids. The CDR3 loop is CASSQRPQGPEAFF. The CDR3, as DNA: TGTGCCAGCAGCCAAAGACCCCAGGGGCCTGAAGCTTTCTTT.

This clone was seen a handful of times. The genes are TRBV5-1 and TRBJ2-3; unclear D gene. The CDR3 sequence is 14 residues long. Germline CDR1 SGHRS, CDR2 YFSETQ. The V end was cut by 0 bases, the J end by 0 bases, with 5 bases between. CDR3 region: CASSLVASTDTQYF. As DNA, the CDR3 is TGCGCCAGCAGCTTGGTAGCTAGCACAGATACGCAGTATTTT.

The chain is built from TRBV10-3 and TRBJ2-1, with 7 bases aligning to TRBD1. CDR1 is ENHRY and CDR2 is SYGVKD in the germline V gene. Trimming removed 4 bases from V and 5 bases from J; junction bases left unmatched: 8. The CDR3 has 15 amino acids. Here the CDR3 reads CAISGQTTGNNEQFF. DNA for the CDR3: TGTGCCATCAGTGGTCAAACGACAGGGAACAATGAGCAGTTCTTC.

This sequence joins TRBV2 and TRBJ1-6; no clear D. The germline gives CDR1 SNHLY, CDR2 FYNNEI. This CDR3 is built from 13 residues. The germline V and J ends were trimmed by 7 bases and 10 bases, with 14 bases remaining between them. The CDR3 DNA follows: TGTGCCAGCATACCCGACACGGGGTCACCCCTCCACTTT. It encodes CASIPDTGSPLHF.

V usage is TRBV5-4 and J usage is TRBJ1-2, with D maybe TRBD1 (5 bases). The length of the CDR3 is 15 residues. V was clipped by 0 bases and J by 1 base, with 10 bases between them. The V gene's germline CDR1 is SGHNT and CDR2 YYREEE (reference sequence). The CDR3 sequence is CASSLERQGNYGYTF. CDR3 coding DNA: TGTGCCAGCAGCTTGGAACGGCAGGGTAACTATGGCTACACCTTC.

The chain is built from TRBV2 and TRBJ1-5; D possibly corresponds to TRBD1 (6 bases). V was cut by 3 bases and J by 5 bases, with 20 bases left in between. The CDR3 loop spans 17 amino acids. Germline V CDR1 and CDR2: SNHLY, FYNNEI. The CDR3 spells CASSDAQGNRMYQPQHF. In DNA, the CDR3 is TGTGCCAGCAGTGATGCCCAGGGGAATAGAATGTATCAGCCCCAGCATTTT. Full variable domain (rest looked up from reference TRBV2 and TRBJ1-5): EPEVTQTPSHQVTQMGQEVILRCVPISNHLYFYWYRQILGQKVEFLVSFYNNEISEKSEIFDDQFSVERPDGSNFTLKIRSTKLEDSAMYFCASSDAQGNRMYQPQHFGDGTRLSIL.

This chain uses TRBV5-1 with TRBJ2-5; TRBD2 matches at 8 bases. CDR1 and CDR2 from the germline V gene are SGHRS and YFSETQ. The ends lost 4 bases at V and 4 bases at J; junction bases unmatched: 9. CDR3 length: 15 amino acids. The CDR3 is CASSLAGVRSETQYF. CDR3 nucleotides: TGCGCCAGCAGCCTAGCGGGTGTCAGGTCAGAGACCCAGTACTTC.

CDR3 residues: CASSEGGDYYEQYF. The CDR3 nucleotides read TGTGCCAGCAGCGAGGGGGGGGACTATTACGAGCAGTACTTC. The rearrangement uses TRBV9 and TRBJ2-7; a possible D gene is TRBD2 (7 bases). The V gene lost 3 bases and the J gene lost 4 bases, with 14 bases spanning the gap. This CDR3 spans 14 amino acids. Germline-derived CDR1 and CDR2 are SGDLS and YYNGEE.

This chain connects TRBV5-1 to TRBJ1-3; the D gene is possibly TRBD1 (6 bases). The ends were cut back, 4 bases at V and 3 bases at J, with 14 bases in the middle. There are 15 residues in the CDR3. Germline CDR1 reads SGHRS; CDR2 reads YFSETQ. The DNA of the CDR3 is TGCGCCAGCAGCCTGTCGGGGGGCAATGGAAACACCATATATTTT. It encodes CASSLSGGNGNTIYF.

This clone was observed once. The CDR3 DNA follows: TGCGCCAGCAGCTTGGGTTCTATAGAGGGTCAGCCCCAGCATTTT. Protein product: CASSLGSIEGQPQHF. The chain has TRBV5-1 and TRBJ1-5; D call uncertain. Trimming took 0 bases from V and 6 from J, leaving 13 bases between them. Germline-derived CDR1 and CDR2 are SGHRS and YFSETQ. CDR3 length equals 15 residues.

A single count supports this clone. The V gene is TRBV5-1, the J gene TRBJ2-7; tentative D call: TRBD2 (6 bases). Germline V gene sequence: CDR1 SGHRS, CDR2 YFSETQ. There are 17 residues in the CDR3. V lost 0 bases and J 2 bases, leaving 18 bases between the germline ends. This chain's CDR3 is CASSLDASPGLTYEQYF. CDR3 coding DNA: TGCGCCAGCAGCTTGGACGCGTCCCCGGGACTGACCTACGAGCAGTACTTC.

This chain uses TRBV9 with TRBJ1-4; D is possibly TRBD1 (5 bases). The CDR3 sequence is 15 residues long. Germline loops: CDR1 SGDLS, CDR2 YYNGEE. The V gene lost 0 bases and the J gene lost 8 bases, with 14 bases spanning the gap. The CDR3 reads CASSVAEGAQEKLFF. CDR3 sequence (DNA): TGTGCCAGCAGCGTAGCGGAAGGGGCACAAGAAAAACTGTTTTTT.

The J gene is TRBJ1-2, the V gene TRBV2, with 7 bases fitting TRBD1. V trimming: 3 bases; J trimming: 5 bases; junction bases outside the gene matches: 6. CDR1 and CDR2 from the germline V gene are SNHLY and FYNNEI. The CDR3 spans 14 residues. DNA for the CDR3: TGTGCCAGCAGTGATAGGACAGGTTCTTATGGCTACACCTTC. This encodes CASSDRTGSYGYTF.

V and J are TRBV6-5 and TRBJ1-6; D uncertain. The V end lost 6 bases, the J end lost 7 bases, and 7 bases lay between the germline ends. CDR1 MNHEY and CDR2 SVGAGI come from the germline V gene. The CDR3 extends over 12 amino acids. CDR3: CASRAGNSPLHF. CDR3 nucleotide sequence: TGTGCCAGCAGAGCCGGGAATTCACCCCTCCACTTT.